Below, 24 T cell receptor beta chains from the same sample are listed, as sequenced in a study of blood T cell repertoires in COVID-19. TCRdb keeps only in-frame clones here, not all; method: immunoSEQ multiplex PCR. The sample consists of roughly 150,000 clones, roughly 80% of them appearing once. Material for sequencing was peripheral blood. These receptors all stem from a man aged 60 to 69 with acute or convalescent COVID-19.

This clone was seen more than once but under ten times. J is TRBJ2-3 and V is TRBV6-2 or TRBV6-3; 11 positions match TRBD2. From germline, CDR1 is MNHEY and CDR2 SVGEGT. The CDR3 is 15 residues long. Trimming took 5 bases from V and 3 from J; bases not matched to a gene: 4. The CDR3 reads CASSRLAGMTDTQYF. DNA for the CDR3: TGTGCCAGCAGTCGACTAGCGGGGATGACAGATACGCAGTATTTT.

V and J are TRBV7-2 and TRBJ2-7, with 9 bases aligning to TRBD2. V shed 2 bases, J shed 7 bases, and the junction held 9 bases outside the gene matches. Germline V gives CDR1 SGHTA, CDR2 FQGNSA. This CDR3 has 15 amino acids. CDR3 residues: CASSLKGGGASEQYF. CDR3 nucleotide sequence: TGTGCCAGCAGCTTAAAGGGCGGGGGGGCTTCAGAGCAGTACTTC.

This chain joins TRBV7-8 and TRBJ1-5; unclear D gene. This CDR3 region has 12 residues. V was trimmed by 7 bases and J by 3 bases, leaving 7 bases between them. Germline-derived CDR1 and CDR2 are SGHVS and FQNEAQ. The CDR3: CASNRLNQPQHF. CDR3 nucleotide sequence: TGTGCCAGCAACCGTCTCAATCAGCCCCAGCATTTT.

This chain joins TRBV5-4 and TRBJ2-7; 9 bases are a match to TRBD2. Germline lookup yields CDR1 SGHNT and CDR2 YYREEE (reference sequence). With 0 bases clipped from V and 1 base from J, the junction kept 2 bases outside the gene matches. The CDR3 runs 15 residues. In DNA form, the CDR3 reads TGTGCCAGCAGCTTGGGGAGCGGGGGGTCCTACGAGCAGTACTTC. The encoded protein is CASSLGSGGSYEQYF.

J is TRBJ1-1 and V is TRBV2, with D unclear. CDR1 is SNHLY, CDR2 FYNNEI, per germline. The CDR3 spans 16 residues. V dropped 6 bases and J dropped 3 bases, with 20 bases sitting between them. CDR3 DNA: TGTGCCAGCAGGGTACACCTCCCCCTCGCGGACACTGAAGCTTTCTTT. Amino acid sequence: CASRVHLPLADTEAFF.

V usage is TRBV7-2 and J usage is TRBJ2-1; 10 nucleotides match TRBD2. Germline V lookup: CDR1 SGHTA, CDR2 FQGNSA. The CDR3 has 16 residues. After removal of 5 bases from V and 4 bases from J, the junction contained 8 bases not matched to a gene. In nucleotides, the CDR3 is TGTGCCAGCAGCATAGTAGCTAGCGGGGGTTACAATGAGCAGTTCTTC. Its translation is CASSIVASGGYNEQFF.

The chain recombines TRBV4-1 with TRBJ1-2; possible D gene TRBD1, 6 bases. Germline assignment: CDR1 MGHRA and CDR2 YSYEKL. V was trimmed by 1 base and J by 2 bases, leaving 14 bases between them. The CDR3 extends over 16 amino acids. The CDR3 region has the DNA TGCGCCAGCAGCCAAGGAAGCGGACAGAAAAACTATGGCTACACCTTC. Amino acids: CASSQGSGQKNYGYTF.

CDR3 nucleotide sequence: TGTGCCAGCAGCTCCCGGGGGGCCAGAGATACGCAGTATTTT. It codes for CASSSRGARDTQYF. This chain joins TRBV9 and TRBJ2-3, with D tentatively TRBD2 (7 bases). Germline CDR1 is SGDLS and CDR2 is YYNGEE. This CDR3 is built from 14 residues. With 4 bases removed from V and 5 bases from J, the gap between germline ends came to 14 bases.

The chain joins TRBV3-1 (or the pseudogene TRBV3-2) to TRBJ1-2; 9 bases align to TRBD1. Looked up from germline, CDR1 is LGHDT and CDR2 is YNNKEL (reference sequence). The CDR3 is 16 residues long. V was pared by 1 base and J by 2 bases, with 5 bases of the junction left unmatched. CDR3 bases: TGTGCCAGCAGCCAAGCCGGGACAGGGTCAAACTATGGCTACACCTTC. This sequence encodes CASSQAGTGSNYGYTF.

This clone was counted between two and nine times. The chain uses TRBV10-3 and TRBJ2-2, with 9 bases identical to TRBD2. The CDR3 is made up of 12 amino acids. CDR1 is ENHRY and CDR2 is SYGVKD in the germline V gene. V lost 10 bases to trimming and J lost 7 bases; unmatched junction nucleotides: 4. CDR3 protein: CATRTSVGELFF. CDR3 DNA sequence: TGTGCCACCCGGACTAGCGTCGGGGAGCTGTTTTTT.

V usage is TRBV19 and J usage is TRBJ1-1; D gene ambiguous. The CDR3 runs to 14 residues. Trimming left V 5 bases short and J 4 bases short, with 14 bases between. The V gene's germline CDR1 is LNHDA and CDR2 SQIVND (reference sequence). Here the CDR3 reads CASSAHSGVTEAFF. The CDR3 DNA reads TGTGCCAGTAGTGCACATTCGGGTGTCACTGAAGCTTTCTTT.

The chain links TRBV5-1 to TRBJ1-4; D is ambiguous. V was shortened by 5 bases and J by 5 bases, with 10 bases between the two germline ends. The V gene's germline CDR1 is SGHRS and CDR2 YFSETQ. The CDR3 runs to 13 residues. The CDR3 reads CASRAGDNEKLFF. Written as DNA, the CDR3 is TGCGCCAGCAGAGCGGGAGACAATGAAAAACTGTTTTTT. The whole variable domain, remainder taken from reference TRBV5-1 and TRBJ1-4, is KAGVTQTPRYLIKTRGQQVTLSCSPISGHRSVSWYQQTPGQGLQFLFEYFSETQRNKGNFPGRFSGRQFSNSRSEMNVSTLELGDSALYLCASRAGDNEKLFFGSGTQLSVL.

The genes are TRBV5-1 and TRBJ2-3; 13 nucleotides agree with TRBD2. V trimming: 3 bases; J trimming: 4 bases; junction bases outside the gene matches: 2. The CDR3 is made up of 15 amino acids. Germline CDR1 SGHRS, CDR2 YFSETQ. CDR3 nucleotide sequence: TGCGCCAGCAGCTGGACTAGCGGGAGCTCAGATACGCAGTATTTT. This codes for CASSWTSGSSDTQYF.

In this sample, this clone turned up a few times. The chain uses TRBV19 and TRBJ1-6; no reliable D call. This CDR3 region has 13 residues. The V gene lost 4 bases and the J gene lost 8 bases, with 9 bases spanning the gap. Germline CDR1 is LNHDA and CDR2 is SQIVND (reference sequence). The CDR3 is CASSNNRDSPLHF. The CDR3, as DNA: TGTGCCAGTAGTAACAACAGAGATTCACCCCTCCACTTT.

The rearrangement uses TRBV10-3 and TRBJ1-5; a weak D match, TRBD1 (6 bases). V shed 4 bases and J shed 2 bases, with 12 bases lying between them. This CDR3 region has 15 residues. The germline V gene has CDR1 ENHRY and CDR2 SYGVKD. The CDR3 here is CAISARQDGNQPQHF. Here the CDR3 DNA reads TGTGCCATCAGTGCACGACAGGATGGCAATCAGCCCCAGCATTTT.

The chain carries TRBV5-1 and TRBJ2-3; TRBD1 matches 8 bases. V was clipped by 7 bases and J by 0 bases; unmatched bases: 4. CDR1 and CDR2 from the germline V gene are SGHRS and YFSETQ. The CDR3 totals 14 residues. In nucleotides, the CDR3 is TGCGCCAGCCGACAGGGGCCTAGCACAGATACGCAGTATTTT. Residues: CASRQGPSTDTQYF.

This rearrangement joins TRBV29-1 to TRBJ1-1, with D uncertain. The CDR3 contains 13 residues. The ends were cut back, 7 bases at V and 0 bases at J, with 12 bases in the middle. Looked up from germline, CDR1 is SQVTM and CDR2 is ANQGSEA. CDR3 nucleotide sequence: TGCAGCGCTACCAGAGGGTTGAACACTGAAGCTTTCTTT. It yields the protein CSATRGLNTEAFF.

This chain connects TRBV5-8 to TRBJ2-5, with TRBD2 identical over 9 bases. The CDR3 runs to 16 residues. J gave up 2 bases and V 3 bases, and 8 bases lay outside the gene matches. Germline CDR1 and CDR2: SGHTS and YDEGEE. The CDR3 region is CASSSTGTSIQETQYF. Here the CDR3 DNA reads TGTGCCAGCAGCTCCACCGGGACTAGCATACAAGAGACCCAGTACTTC.

The genes are TRBV6-2 or TRBV6-3 and TRBJ1-5, with D unresolved. The CDR3 contains 16 residues. Germline V gene sequence: CDR1 MNHEY, CDR2 SVGEGT. V was pared by 0 bases and J by 1 base, with 10 bases between. The CDR3 nucleotides are TGTGCCAGCAGTTACTCGACGTCGGGGAGCAATCAGCCCCAGCATTTT. It translates to CASSYSTSGSNQPQHF.

The table lists this clone with a count of one. The chain uses TRBV28 and TRBJ1-1, with D unclear. This CDR3 is built from 15 residues. CDR1 is MDHEN, CDR2 SYDVKM, per germline. V was pared by 2 bases and J by 1 base, with 11 bases between. The CDR3 DNA is TGTGCCAGCAGTTTAATGGGCCTGGGGAACACTGAAGCTTTCTTT. Translating it yields CASSLMGLGNTEAFF.

The chain employs TRBV30 and TRBJ2-4; D is ambiguous. Germline CDR1 GTSNPN, CDR2 SVGIG (reference sequence). This CDR3 region has 12 residues. V was shortened by 0 bases and J by 9 bases, with 9 bases between the two germline ends. The CDR3 reads CAWSVGSLIQYF. Here the CDR3 DNA reads TGTGCCTGGAGTGTCGGTAGCCTCATTCAGTACTTC.

The rearrangement joins TRBV6-6 to TRBJ1-5; D might be TRBD1 (6 bases). Trimming removed 2 bases at V and 6 bases at J, with 8 bases between. CDR3 length: 13 residues. Germline CDR1 reads MNHNY; CDR2 reads SVGAGI (reference sequence). Here the CDR3 DNA reads TGTGCCAGCAGTTACGACAGGAGTCAGCCCCAGCATTTT. It encodes CASSYDRSQPQHF.

The rearrangement links TRBV7-2 to TRBJ2-1; 9 bases agree with TRBD2. Germline V gives CDR1 SGHTA, CDR2 FQGNSA. With 6 bases clipped from V and 10 bases from J, the junction kept 13 bases outside the gene matches. There are 15 residues in the CDR3. The CDR3 DNA follows: TGTGCCAGCAGGCCCCCTGGCGGGAGGGAAGGAGAGCAGTTCTTC. Residues: CASRPPGGREGEQFF. Based on the CDR3 plus reference TRBV7-2 and TRBJ2-1, the full variable domain is GAGVSQSPSNKVTEKGKDVELRCDPISGHTALYWYRQSLGQGLEFLIYFQGNSAPDKSGLPSDRFSAERTGGSVSTLTIQRTQQEDSAVYLCASRPPGGREGEQFFGPGTRLTVL.

V gene TRBV5-6 combines with J gene TRBJ2-3, with TRBD2 matching over 11 bases. The V and J ends lost 1 base and 5 bases, in that order; junction bases with no gene match: 3. Germline-derived CDR1 and CDR2 are SGHDT and YYEEEE. The CDR3 runs 15 residues. In DNA, the CDR3 is TGTGCCAGCAGCTTGACTAGCGGGAGTTTAGATACGCAGTATTTT. This codes for CASSLTSGSLDTQYF.